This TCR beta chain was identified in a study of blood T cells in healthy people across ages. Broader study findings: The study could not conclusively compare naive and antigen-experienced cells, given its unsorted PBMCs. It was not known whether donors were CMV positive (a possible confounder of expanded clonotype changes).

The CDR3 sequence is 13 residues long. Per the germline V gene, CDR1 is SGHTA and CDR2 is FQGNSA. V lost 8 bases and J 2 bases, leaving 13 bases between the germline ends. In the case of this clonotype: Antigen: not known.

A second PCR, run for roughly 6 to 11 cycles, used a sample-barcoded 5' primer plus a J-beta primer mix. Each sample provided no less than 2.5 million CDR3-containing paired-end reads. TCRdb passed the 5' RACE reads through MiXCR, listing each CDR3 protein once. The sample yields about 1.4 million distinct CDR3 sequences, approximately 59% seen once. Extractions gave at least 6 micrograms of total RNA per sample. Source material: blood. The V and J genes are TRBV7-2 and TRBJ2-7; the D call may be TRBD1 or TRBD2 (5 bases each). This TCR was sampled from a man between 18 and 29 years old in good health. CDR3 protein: CASLGAPTYEQYF. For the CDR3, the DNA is TGTGCCAGCCTCGGGGCACCAACCTACGAGCAGTACTTC.